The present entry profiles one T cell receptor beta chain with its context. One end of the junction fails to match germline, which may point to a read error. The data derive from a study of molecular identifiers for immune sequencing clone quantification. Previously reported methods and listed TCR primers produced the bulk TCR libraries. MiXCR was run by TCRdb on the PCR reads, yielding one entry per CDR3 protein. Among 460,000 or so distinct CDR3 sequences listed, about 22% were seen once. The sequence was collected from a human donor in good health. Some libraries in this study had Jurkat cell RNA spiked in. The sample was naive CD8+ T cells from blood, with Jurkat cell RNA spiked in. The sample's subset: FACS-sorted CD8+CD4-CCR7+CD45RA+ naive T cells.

The CDR3 DNA follows: TGTGCCTGTAGTATTGGGACAGGAGACCCCTACGAGCAGTACTTC. The encoded protein is CACSIGTGDPYEQYF. J is TRBJ2-7 and V is TRBV19; 8 bases are a match to TRBD1. Germline V CDR1 and CDR2: LNHDA, SQIVND (reference sequence). CDR3 size: 15 residues. The full variable domain, with the rest looked up from reference TRBV19 and TRBJ2-7, is DGGITQSPKYLFRKEGQNVTLSCEQNLNHDAMYWYRQDPGQGLRLIYYSQIVNDFQKGDIAEGYSVSREKKESFPLTVTSAQKNPTAFYLCACSIGTGDPYEQYFGPGTRLTVT.